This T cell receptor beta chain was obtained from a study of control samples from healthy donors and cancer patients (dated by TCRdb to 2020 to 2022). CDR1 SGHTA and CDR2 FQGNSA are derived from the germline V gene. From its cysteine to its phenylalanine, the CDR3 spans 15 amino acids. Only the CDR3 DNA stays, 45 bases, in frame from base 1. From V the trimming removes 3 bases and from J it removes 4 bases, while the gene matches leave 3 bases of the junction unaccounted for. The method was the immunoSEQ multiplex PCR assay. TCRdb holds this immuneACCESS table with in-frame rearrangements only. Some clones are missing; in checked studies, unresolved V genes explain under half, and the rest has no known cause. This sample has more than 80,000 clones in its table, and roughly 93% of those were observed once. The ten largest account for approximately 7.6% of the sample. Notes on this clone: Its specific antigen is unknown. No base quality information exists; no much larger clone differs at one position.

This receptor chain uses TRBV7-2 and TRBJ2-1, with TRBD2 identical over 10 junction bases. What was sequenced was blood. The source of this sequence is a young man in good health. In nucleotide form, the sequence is TGTGCCAGCAGCTTCAAAGCGGGAGGGTACAATGAGCAGTTCTTC. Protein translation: CASSFKAGGYNEQFF.